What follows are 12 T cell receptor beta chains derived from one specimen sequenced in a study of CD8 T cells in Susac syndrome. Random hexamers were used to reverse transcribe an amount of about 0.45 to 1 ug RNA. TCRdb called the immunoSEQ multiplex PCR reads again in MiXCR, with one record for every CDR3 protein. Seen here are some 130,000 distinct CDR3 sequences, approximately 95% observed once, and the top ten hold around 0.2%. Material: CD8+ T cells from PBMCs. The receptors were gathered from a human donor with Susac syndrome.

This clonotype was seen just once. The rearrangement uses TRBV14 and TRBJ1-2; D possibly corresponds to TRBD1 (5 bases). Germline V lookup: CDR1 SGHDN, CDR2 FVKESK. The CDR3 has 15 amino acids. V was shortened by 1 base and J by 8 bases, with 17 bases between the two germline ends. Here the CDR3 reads CASSQGAGRLRGYTF. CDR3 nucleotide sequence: TGTGCCAGCAGCCAAGGAGCAGGGCGGCTGCGCGGCTACACCTTC. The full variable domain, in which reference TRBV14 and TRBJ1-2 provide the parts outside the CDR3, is EAGVTQFPSHSVIEKGQTVTLRCDPISGHDNLYWYRRVMGKEIKFLLHFVKESKQDESGMPNNRFLAERTGGTYSTLKVQPAELEDSGVYFCASSQGAGRLRGYTFGSGTRLTVV.

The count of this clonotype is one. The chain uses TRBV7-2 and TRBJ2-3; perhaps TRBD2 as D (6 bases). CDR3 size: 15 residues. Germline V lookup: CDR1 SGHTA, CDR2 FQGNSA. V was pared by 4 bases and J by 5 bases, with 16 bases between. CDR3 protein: CASSSLRPGVDTQYF. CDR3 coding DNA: TGTGCCAGCAGCTCCTTACGCCCGGGAGTAGATACGCAGTATTTT.

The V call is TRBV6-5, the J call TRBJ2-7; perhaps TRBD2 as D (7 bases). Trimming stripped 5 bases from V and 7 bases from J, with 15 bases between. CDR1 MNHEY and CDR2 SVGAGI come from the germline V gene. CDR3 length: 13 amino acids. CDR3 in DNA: TGTGCCAGCAGTGTGGGGGGGCTTCTTGAGCAGTACTTC. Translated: CASSVGGLLEQYF.

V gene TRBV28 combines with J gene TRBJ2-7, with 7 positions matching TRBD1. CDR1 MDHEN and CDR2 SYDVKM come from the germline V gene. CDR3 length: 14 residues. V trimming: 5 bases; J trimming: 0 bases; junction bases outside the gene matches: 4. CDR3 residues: CASSDGTVSYEQYF. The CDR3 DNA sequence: TGTGCCAGCAGTGATGGGACAGTCTCCTACGAGCAGTACTTC. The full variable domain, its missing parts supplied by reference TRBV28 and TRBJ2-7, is DVKVTQSSRYLVKRTGEKVFLECVQDMDHENMFWYRQDPGLGLRLIYFSYDVKMKEKGDIPEGYSVSREKKERFSLILESASTNQTSMYLCASSDGTVSYEQYFGPGTRLTVT.

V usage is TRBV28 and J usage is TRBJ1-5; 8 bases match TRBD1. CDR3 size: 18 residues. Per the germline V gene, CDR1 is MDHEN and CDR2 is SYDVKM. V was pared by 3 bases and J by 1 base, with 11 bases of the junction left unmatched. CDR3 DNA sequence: TGTGCCAGCAGTTTCAACGGACAGGGTCCTACCAGCAATCAGCCCCAGCATTTT. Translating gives CASSFNGQGPTSNQPQHF.

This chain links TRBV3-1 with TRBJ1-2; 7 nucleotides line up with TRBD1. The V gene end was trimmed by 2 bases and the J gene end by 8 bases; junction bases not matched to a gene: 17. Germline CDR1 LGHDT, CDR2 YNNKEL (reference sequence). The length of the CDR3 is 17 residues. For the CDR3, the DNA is TGTGCCAGCAGCCAAAGACTCCCCGGGACAGATATATGGGGCTACACCTTC. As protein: CASSQRLPGTDIWGYTF.

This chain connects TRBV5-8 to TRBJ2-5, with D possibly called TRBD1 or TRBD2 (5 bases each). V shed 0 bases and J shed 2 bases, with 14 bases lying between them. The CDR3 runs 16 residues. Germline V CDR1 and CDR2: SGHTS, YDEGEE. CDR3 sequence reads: CASSLGQTKVQETQYF. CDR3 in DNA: TGTGCCAGCAGCTTGGGACAGACTAAGGTTCAAGAGACCCAGTACTTC.

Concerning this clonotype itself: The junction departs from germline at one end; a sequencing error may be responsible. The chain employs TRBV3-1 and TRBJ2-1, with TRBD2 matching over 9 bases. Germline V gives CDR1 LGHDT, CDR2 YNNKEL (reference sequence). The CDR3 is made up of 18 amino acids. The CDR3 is CASSEEGIGLAKYNEQFF. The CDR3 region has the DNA TGTGCCAGCAGCGAAGAAGGTATAGGACTAGCGAAGTACAATGAGCAGTTCTTC.

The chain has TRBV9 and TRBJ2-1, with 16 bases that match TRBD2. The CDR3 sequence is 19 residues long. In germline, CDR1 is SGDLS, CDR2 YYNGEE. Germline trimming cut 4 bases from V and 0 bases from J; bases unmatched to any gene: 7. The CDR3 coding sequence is TGTGCCAGCAGCCCCGGGACTAGCGGGAGGGTTAGCTCCTACAATGAGCAGTTCTTC. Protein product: CASSPGTSGRVSSYNEQFF.

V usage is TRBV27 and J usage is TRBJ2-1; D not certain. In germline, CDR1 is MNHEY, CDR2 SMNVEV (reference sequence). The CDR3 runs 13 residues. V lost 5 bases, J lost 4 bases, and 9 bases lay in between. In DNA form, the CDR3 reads TGTGCCAGCAGTACTTTACAATACAATGAGCAGTTCTTC. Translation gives CASSTLQYNEQFF.

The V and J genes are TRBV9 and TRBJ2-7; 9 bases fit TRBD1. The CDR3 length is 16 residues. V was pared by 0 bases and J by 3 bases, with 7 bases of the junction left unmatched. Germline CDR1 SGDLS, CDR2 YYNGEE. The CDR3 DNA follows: TGTGCCAGCAGCGTAGGCGGGACAGGGCCCCTCTACGAGCAGTACTTC. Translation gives CASSVGGTGPLYEQYF. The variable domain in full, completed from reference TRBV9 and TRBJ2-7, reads DSGVTQTPKHLITATGQRVTLRCSPRSGDLSVYWYQQSLDQGLQFLIQYYNGEERAKGNILERFSAQQFPDLHSELNLSSLELGDSALYFCASSVGGTGPLYEQYFGPGTRLTVT.

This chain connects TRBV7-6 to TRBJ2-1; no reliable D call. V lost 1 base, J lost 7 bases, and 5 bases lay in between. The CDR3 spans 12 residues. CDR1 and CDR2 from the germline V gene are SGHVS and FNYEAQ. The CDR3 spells CASSLEDNEQFF. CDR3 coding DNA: TGTGCCAGCAGCTTAGAAGATAATGAGCAGTTCTTC.